The 10 T cell receptor beta chains listed next were all sequenced from one sample in a study of PD-L1 blockade in urothelial cancer. Profiled with immunoSEQ multiplex PCR; TCRdb holds only in-frame clones, not every one. The table shows 100,000 to 150,000 clones, with approximately 84% occurring only once. This sample's time point: pretreatment peripheral blood. Here the sequenced sample was PBMCs, taken around atezolizumab (anti-PD-L1) treatment. These receptors all stem from a man in his fifties or sixties with urothelial cancer.

The CDR3: CASSFIAGQETQYF. The CDR3 nucleotides read TGTGCCAGCAGCTTCATAGCGGGCCAAGAGACCCAGTACTTC. V is TRBV5-8 and J is TRBJ2-5; 7 nucleotides align to TRBD2. Germline V lookup: CDR1 SGHTS, CDR2 YDEGEE. V was pared by 2 bases and J by 1 base, with 2 bases of the junction left unmatched. The CDR3 totals 14 residues. Combining the CDR3 with reference TRBV5-8 and TRBJ2-5 gives the whole variable domain EAGVTQSPTHLIKTRGQQATLRCSPISGHTSVYWYQQALGLGLQFLLWYDEGEERNRGNFPPRFSGRQFPNYSSELNVNALELEDSALYLCASSFIAGQETQYFGPGTRLLVL.

V and J are TRBV27 and TRBJ2-7, with 9 positions matching TRBD2. This CDR3 comprises 16 residues. Germline V gives CDR1 MNHEY, CDR2 SMNVEV (reference sequence). V lost 2 bases to trimming and J lost 0 bases; unmatched junction nucleotides: 5. The CDR3: CASSLGREGPSYEQYF. CDR3 sequence (DNA): TGTGCCAGCAGTTTAGGGCGGGAGGGCCCCTCCTACGAGCAGTACTTC.

The chain is built from TRBV14 and TRBJ1-1; D is unresolved. Trimming removed 0 bases from V and 6 bases from J, with 14 bases in between. CDR3 size: 15 residues. Looked up from germline, CDR1 is SGHDN and CDR2 is FVKESK. The CDR3 here is CASSQERVLVSEAFF. The CDR3 coding sequence is TGTGCCAGCAGCCAAGAGAGGGTGCTGGTGTCTGAAGCTTTCTTT.

The chain is built from TRBV5-4 and TRBJ2-7; D is perhaps TRBD1 (5 bases). The CDR3 consists of 15 residues. Germline CDR1 and CDR2: SGHNT and YYREEE (reference sequence). V was trimmed by 4 bases and J by 4 bases, leaving 18 bases between them. In nucleotides, the CDR3 is TGTGCCAGCAGCCGCTCAAAGGGGTTCCAGTACGAGCAGTACTTC. Encoded protein: CASSRSKGFQYEQYF.

V and J are TRBV15 and TRBJ2-5; a weak D match, TRBD1 (6 bases). This CDR3 comprises 15 residues. From germline, CDR1 is LNHNV and CDR2 YYDKDF (reference sequence). The germline V and J ends were trimmed by 3 bases and 2 bases, with 13 bases remaining between them. Here the CDR3 reads CATSSFRTVQETQYF. Here the CDR3 DNA reads TGTGCCACCAGCAGCTTCCGGACAGTTCAAGAGACCCAGTACTTC.

V gene TRBV4-1 combines with J gene TRBJ2-2, with 8 bases matching TRBD1. Germline assignment: CDR1 MGHRA and CDR2 YSYEKL. With 5 bases clipped from V and 7 bases from J, the junction kept 9 bases outside the gene matches. The CDR3 spans 15 residues. The CDR3 region is CASSLPDRAGGELFF. CDR3 sequence (DNA): TGCGCCAGCAGCTTACCGGACAGGGCTGGCGGGGAGCTGTTTTTT.

V is TRBV23-1 and J is TRBJ1-5; 7 bases map to TRBD1. TRBV23-1 is known as an ORF, though its function is uncertain. The CDR3 has 16 amino acids. J gave up 7 bases and V 2 bases, and 11 bases lay outside the gene matches. CDR3 amino acids: CASSQNGGQLIQPQHF. Written as DNA, the CDR3 is TGCGCCAGCAGTCAAAATGGGGGACAGCTAATACAGCCCCAGCATTTT.

This sequence joins TRBV5-1 and TRBJ1-4; 7 bases match TRBD1. This CDR3 is built from 14 residues. Germline assignment: CDR1 SGHRS and CDR2 YFSETQ. Unmatched junction bases numbered 4, after V lost 4 bases and J lost 4 bases. The CDR3 DNA sequence: TGCGCCAGCAGCCCCGGACAGGTTAATGAAAAACTGTTTTTT. Translated: CASSPGQVNEKLFF.

The rearrangement uses TRBV28 and TRBJ2-5; the D gene is possibly TRBD1 (6 bases). The CDR3 is 15 amino acids. The V gene lost 3 bases and the J gene lost 0 bases, with 11 bases spanning the gap. The germline CDR1 and CDR2 sequences are MDHEN and SYDVKM. The CDR3 loop reads CASSFGRDNQETQYF. In nucleotides, the CDR3 is TGTGCCAGCAGTTTCGGCCGGGACAACCAAGAGACCCAGTACTTC.

This clone was observed a handful of times. V is TRBV23-1 and J is TRBJ1-1, with 8 bases fitting TRBD1. TRBV23-1 is assigned to the ORF class and has an uncertain function. With V trimmed by 0 bases and J by 5 bases, 8 bases remained unmatched. The CDR3 sequence is 16 residues long. CDR3 in amino acids: CASSQSPGQGKTEAFF. The CDR3 coding sequence is TGCGCCAGCAGTCAATCCCCCGGACAGGGTAAGACTGAAGCTTTCTTT.